The clone carrying this T cell receptor (beta chain) has a handful of counts. Its specificity is not known. Assay used: immunoSEQ multiplex PCR; TCRdb lists only in-frame clones, some missing. The sample includes 60,000 to 85,000 clones, 70% to 85% of them seen just once. This CDR3 spans 16 amino acids. V trimming: 1 base; J trimming: 6 bases; junction bases outside the gene matches: 4. Per the germline V gene, CDR1 is SEHNR and CDR2 is FQNEAQ (reference sequence). The data originate from a study of vaccination effects on CD4 cells after COVID-19. Study-wide context: Post-vaccine sample collection fell at a median of 72 days after the second dose. General study points: Marked clonal contraction of infection- and vaccine-induced clones was seen late after vaccination.

Antigen-specific CD4+ T cells were expanded with viral peptide pools in the ViraFEST assay before sequencing. Isolating CD4+ T cells followed ten to eleven days of culture. Of the BNT162b2 and mRNA-1273 vaccines, participants received two doses of one or the other. Cells had half their medium changed to IL-2 medium on days 3 and 7. Source: CD4+ T cells from PBMCs cultured with HCoV-229E spike peptides, taken after COVID-19 vaccination. This clonotype originated in a human donor who received a COVID-19 vaccine. This rearrangement joins TRBV7-9 to TRBJ2-3, with 13 bases lining up with TRBD2. CDR3 sequence: CASSLGLAGGGDTQYF. The CDR3 DNA reads as TGTGCCAGCAGCTTAGGACTAGCGGGGGGCGGCGATACGCAGTATTTT.